This T cell receptor (beta chain) was sequenced for a study of identifying expanded T cells in peripheral blood. Study-wide results and limits: Technical replicates showed around 1.2 changed clones; two weeks roughly 15; four weeks 19. Variance in clone template counts between two-week samples significantly increased with total template count across all healthy donors.

Assay used: immunoSEQ multiplex PCR; TCRdb lists only in-frame clones, some missing. The table includes approximately 81,000 clones, about four fifths detected once. This CDR3 is built from 14 residues. Worth noting for this clone: What it binds is not known.

Collection occurred without any documented infections or immune events in donors. This rearrangement joins TRBV1 to TRBJ2-7; the table gives TRBD2 as D, unverified against the DNA. TRBV1 has pseudogene status. The TCR comes from a person aged 18 to 75 in good health. Sequencing was performed on blood. Here the CDR3 reads CTSSGGLAGAEQYF. The DNA for the CDR3 is TGCACCAGCAGCGGAGGACTAGCGGGAGCCGAGCAGTACTTC.